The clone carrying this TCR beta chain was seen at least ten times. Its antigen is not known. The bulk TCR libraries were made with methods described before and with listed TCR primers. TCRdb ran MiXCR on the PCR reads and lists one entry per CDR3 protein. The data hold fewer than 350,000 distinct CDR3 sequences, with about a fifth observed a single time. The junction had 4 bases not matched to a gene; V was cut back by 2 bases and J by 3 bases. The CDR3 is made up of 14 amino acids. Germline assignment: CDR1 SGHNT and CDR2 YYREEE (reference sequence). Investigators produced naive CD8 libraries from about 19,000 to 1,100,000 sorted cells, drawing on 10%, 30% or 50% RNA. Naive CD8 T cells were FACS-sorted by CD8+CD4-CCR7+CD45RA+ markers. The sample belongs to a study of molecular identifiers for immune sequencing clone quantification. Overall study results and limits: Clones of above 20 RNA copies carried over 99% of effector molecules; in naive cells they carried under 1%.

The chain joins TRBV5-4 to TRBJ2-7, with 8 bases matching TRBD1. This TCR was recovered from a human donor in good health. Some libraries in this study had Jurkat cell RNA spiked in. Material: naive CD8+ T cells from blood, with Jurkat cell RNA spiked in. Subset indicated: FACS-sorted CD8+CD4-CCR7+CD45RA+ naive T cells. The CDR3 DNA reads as TGTGCCAGCAGCTTACGCGGACAGGGCTACGAGCAGTACTTC. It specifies CASSLRGQGYEQYF.